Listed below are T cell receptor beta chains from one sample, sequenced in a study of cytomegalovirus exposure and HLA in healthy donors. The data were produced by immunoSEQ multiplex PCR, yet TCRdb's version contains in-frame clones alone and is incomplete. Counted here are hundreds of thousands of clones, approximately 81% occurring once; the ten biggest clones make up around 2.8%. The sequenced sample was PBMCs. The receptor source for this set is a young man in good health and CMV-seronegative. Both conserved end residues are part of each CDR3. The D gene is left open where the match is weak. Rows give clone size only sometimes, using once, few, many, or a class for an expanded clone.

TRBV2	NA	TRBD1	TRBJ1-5	CASRGRGIDQPQHF	TGTGCCAGCAGAGGCAGGGGGATCGATCAGCCCCAGCATTTT
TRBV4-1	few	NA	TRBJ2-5	CASSQFIQETQYF	TGCGCCAGCAGCCAATTCATCCAAGAGACCCAGTACTTC
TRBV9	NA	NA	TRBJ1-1	CASSVVTVTEAFF	TGTGCCAGCAGCGTAGTGACAGTCACTGAAGCTTTCTTT
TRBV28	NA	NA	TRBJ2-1	CASRGRYSYNEQFF	TGTGCCAGCAGGGGCCGGTACTCCTACAATGAGCAGTTCTTC
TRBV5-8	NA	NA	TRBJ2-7	CASSYTGTYEQYF	TGTGCCAGCAGCTATACAGGCACCTACGAGCAGTACTTC
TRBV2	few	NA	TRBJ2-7	CASSRPRGVSTYEQYF	TGTGCCAGCAGTCGGCCGCGGGGTGTTTCAACCTACGAGCAGTACTTC
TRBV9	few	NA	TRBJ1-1	CASSVGSRAMTEAFF	TGTGCCAGCAGCGTAGGATCCAGGGCGATGACTGAAGCTTTCTTT
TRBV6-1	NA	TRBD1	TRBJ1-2	CASSDRDRAGGYTF	TGTGCCAGCAGTGACCGGGACAGGGCTGGCGGCTACACCTTC
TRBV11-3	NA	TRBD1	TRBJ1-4	CASSLWGDREKLFF	TGTGCCAGCAGCTTATGGGGGGACAGAGAAAAACTGTTTTTT
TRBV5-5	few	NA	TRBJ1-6	CASSRGLGRNDSPLHF	TGTGCCAGCAGCAGGGGTTTGGGCCGGAACGATTCACCCCTCCACTTT
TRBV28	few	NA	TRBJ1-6	CASIFSASYNSPLHF	TGTGCCAGCATCTTCAGTGCCTCCTATAATTCACCCCTCCACTTT
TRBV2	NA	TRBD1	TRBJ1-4	CASSEANRGWHEKLFF	TGTGCCAGCAGTGAAGCTAACAGGGGTTGGCATGAAAAACTGTTTTTT
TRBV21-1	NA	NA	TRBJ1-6	CASSTYRDRKDSPLHF	TGTGCCAGCAGCACTTACCGGGACAGGAAGGATTCACCCCTCCACTTT
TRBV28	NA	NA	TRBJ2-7	CASSLGHTSYEQYF	TGTGCCAGCAGTTTGGGACACACTAGCTACGAGCAGTACTTC
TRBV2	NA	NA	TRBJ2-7	CASSGGYSYEQYF	TGTGCCAGCAGTGGCGGGTACTCCTACGAGCAGTACTTC
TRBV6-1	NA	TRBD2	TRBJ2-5	CASSERLAGGQETQYF	TGTGCCAGCAGTGAACGACTAGCGGGGGGTCAAGAGACCCAGTACTTC
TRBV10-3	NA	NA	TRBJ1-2	CAISEGQGSYGYTF	TGTGCCATCAGTGAGGGTCAGGGGTCCTATGGCTACACCTTC
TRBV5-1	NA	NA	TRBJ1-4	CASSSFGGGSANEKLFF	TGCGCCAGCAGCTCCTTCGGAGGCGGTTCGGCTAATGAAAAACTGTTTTTT
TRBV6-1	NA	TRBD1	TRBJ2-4	CASSELTGGMLAKNIQYF	TGTGCCAGCAGTGAATTGACAGGGGGGATGCTAGCCAAAAACATTCAGTACTTC
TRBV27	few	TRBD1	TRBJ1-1	CASSTRTGRKAFF	TGTGCCAGCAGCACCAGGACAGGGCGAAAAGCTTTCTTT
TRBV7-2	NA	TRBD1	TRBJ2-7	CASSDRDRTWFADYEQYF	TGTGCCAGCAGCGACCGGGACAGGACCTGGTTTGCTGACTACGAGCAGTACTTC
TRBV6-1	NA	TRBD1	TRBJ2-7	CASSVRDRGGSGSYEQYF	TGTGCCAGCAGTGTCCGGGACAGGGGAGGTAGCGGCTCCTACGAGCAGTACTTC
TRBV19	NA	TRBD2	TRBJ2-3	CASSRGTSGATDTQYF	TGTGCCAGTAGTAGAGGGACTAGCGGGGCCACAGATACGCAGTATTTT
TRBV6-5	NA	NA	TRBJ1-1	CASSYSRTVNTEAFF	TGTGCCAGCAGTTACTCGAGGACAGTTAACACTGAAGCTTTCTTT
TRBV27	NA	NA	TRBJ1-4	CASSLRVGEKLFF	TGTGCCAGCAGTTTGCGGGTTGGCGAAAAACTGTTTTTT
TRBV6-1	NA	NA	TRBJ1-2	CASSDGVPYGYTF	TGTGCCAGCAGTGATGGAGTACCCTATGGCTACACCTTC
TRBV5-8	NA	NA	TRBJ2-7	CASSLSGSIYEQYF	TGTGCCAGCAGCTTGTCTGGCTCCATCTACGAGCAGTACTTC
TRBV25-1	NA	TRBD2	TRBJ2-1	CASSDLSGGHYNEQFF	TGTGCCAGCAGTGACCTTAGCGGGGGGCACTACAATGAGCAGTTCTTC
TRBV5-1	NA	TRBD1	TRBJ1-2	CASSLAGQAFYGYTF	TGCGCCAGCAGCTTGGCGGGACAGGCTTTCTATGGCTACACCTTC
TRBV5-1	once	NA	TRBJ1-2	CASSLGAQNYGYTF	TGCGCCAGCAGCTTAGGGGCACAGAACTATGGCTACACCTTC
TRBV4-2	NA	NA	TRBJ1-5	CASSQDPGILNQPQHF	TGTGCCAGCAGCCAAGATCCCGGGATCTTGAATCAGCCCCAGCATTTT